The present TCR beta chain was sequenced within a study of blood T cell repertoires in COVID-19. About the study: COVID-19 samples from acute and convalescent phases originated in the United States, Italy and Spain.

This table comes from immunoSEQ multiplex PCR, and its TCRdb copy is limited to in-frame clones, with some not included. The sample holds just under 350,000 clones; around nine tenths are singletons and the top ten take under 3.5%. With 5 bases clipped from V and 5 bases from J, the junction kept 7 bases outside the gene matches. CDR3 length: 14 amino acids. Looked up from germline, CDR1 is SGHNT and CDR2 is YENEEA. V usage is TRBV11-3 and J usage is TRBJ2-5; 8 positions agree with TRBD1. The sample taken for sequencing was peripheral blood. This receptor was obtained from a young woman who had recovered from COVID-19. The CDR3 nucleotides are TGTGCCAGCAGCGCGGACAGGGAATGGGAGACCCAGTACTTC. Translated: CASSADREWETQYF.